Below, 11 T cell receptor beta chains from the same sample are listed, as sequenced in a study of beta chain features in type 1 diabetes. For these receptors, no antigen is known. Study results and limitations: Across all four CD4+ subsets, people with type 1 diabetes showed modestly shorter TCRB CDR3s.

The entirety of the isolated RNA underwent reverse transcription, so expressed TCRB transcripts were sequenced. Produced via immunoSEQ multiplex PCR; TCRdb's table is partial and in-frame only. The sample lists 600,000 to 750,000 clones, over 10% occurring once. Material: naive CD4+ T cells from blood. The source of these receptors is a man aged 25-45 years with type 1 diabetes.

The genes are TRBV7-2 and TRBJ2-7, with D perhaps TRBD1 or TRBD2 (5 bases each). The CDR3 has 13 amino acids. Germline-derived CDR1 and CDR2 are SGHTA and FQGNSA. The V gene lost 4 bases and the J gene lost 7 bases, with 14 bases spanning the gap. In nucleotides, the CDR3 is TGTGCCAGCAGCTCGGGGCGGACGCGGGAGCAGTACTTC. It is translated as CASSSGRTREQYF.

The V and J genes are TRBV12-5 and TRBJ2-5; D gene unclear. CDR1 and CDR2 (germline): LGHNT, FRNRAP. With 4 bases removed from V and 5 bases from J, the gap between germline ends came to 5 bases. The CDR3 covers 11 residues. The CDR3 region is CASGSGETQYF. In DNA, the CDR3 is TGTGCTAGTGGTTCGGGTGAGACCCAGTACTTC.

The CDR3 reads CASGLGLADYEQYF. CDR3 sequence (DNA): TGTGCTAGTGGTTTAGGGCTAGCGGACTACGAGCAGTACTTC. J is TRBJ2-7 and V is TRBV12-5; 7 bases fit TRBD2. After removal of 3 bases from V and 3 bases from J, the junction contained 5 bases not matched to a gene. Germline loops: CDR1 LGHNT, CDR2 FRNRAP. The length of the CDR3 is 14 residues.

The chain has TRBV14 and TRBJ2-1; TRBD1 aligns across 7 bases. The CDR3 is 15 residues long. Germline-derived CDR1 and CDR2 are SGHDN and FVKESK. V was clipped by 4 bases and J by 0 bases; unmatched bases: 3. This CDR3 is CASSPDRSSYNEQFF. CDR3 nucleotides: TGTGCCAGCAGCCCGGACAGGAGCTCCTACAATGAGCAGTTCTTC.

This clone was detected only a few times. The gene calls are TRBV6-1 and TRBJ2-7, with 8 bases aligning to TRBD1. The CDR3 runs to 13 residues. V lost 7 bases and J lost 2; bases outside the gene matches: 4. CDR1 MNHNS and CDR2 SASEGT come from the germline V gene. The CDR3 loop reads CASKRQGTYEQYF. CDR3 in DNA: TGTGCCAGCAAGAGACAGGGGACCTACGAGCAGTACTTC.

This clone was seen a handful of times. The chain carries TRBV5-7 and TRBJ2-5, with 8 bases aligning to TRBD2. TRBV5-7 is an open reading frame whose function is uncertain. The CDR3 has 8 residues. CDR3 DNA sequence: TGTGCTCGGGGGGGACAGTACTTC. Protein: CARGGQYF.

The chain has TRBV11-3 and TRBJ2-4; 16 nucleotides line up with TRBD2. This CDR3 region has 17 residues. With 6 bases clipped from V and 3 bases from J, the junction kept 5 bases outside the gene matches. The germline V gene encodes CDR1 SGHNT and CDR2 YENEEA. The CDR3, as DNA: TGTGCCAGCAGTCTGGGACTAGCGGGAGGGGTCAAAAACATTCAGTACTTC. It specifies CASSLGLAGGVKNIQYF.

This chain links TRBV2 with TRBJ2-5, with D possibly called TRBD1 or TRBD2 (6 bases each). Deletions cut 11 bases from V and 5 bases from J, with 27 bases between. The germline V gene encodes CDR1 SNHLY and CDR2 FYNNEI. This CDR3 spans 16 amino acids. CDR3 residues: CASQGRHPAFPETQYF. The CDR3 coding sequence is TGTGCCTCCCAGGGGAGGCACCCGGCTTTTCCGGAGACCCAGTACTTC.

This chain connects TRBV6-5 to TRBJ2-3; maybe TRBD1 (6 bases). The CDR3 is made up of 15 amino acids. V was pared by 4 bases and J by 0 bases, with 11 bases between. CDR1 is MNHEY, CDR2 SVGAGI, per germline. The CDR3 loop reads CASSSQGQSTDTQYF. CDR3 nucleotides: TGTGCCAGCAGTTCTCAAGGACAGAGCACAGATACGCAGTATTTT.

The chain uses TRBV7-2 and TRBJ2-1; 7 bases line up with TRBD1. V was pared by 1 base and J by 6 bases, with 3 bases of the junction left unmatched. Germline CDR1 and CDR2: SGHTA and FQGNSA. CDR3 length: 14 amino acids. The CDR3 region has the DNA TGTGCCAGCAGCTTAGGTGCAGGGGGCAATGAGCAGTTCTTC. Translation gives CASSLGAGGNEQFF.

This clone has more than one count but fewer than ten. The V and J genes are TRBV28 and TRBJ2-5; the D call may be TRBD1 or TRBD2 (5 bases each). The germline V gene encodes CDR1 MDHEN and CDR2 SYDVKM. The CDR3 contains 16 residues. V lost 5 bases and J 1 base, leaving 17 bases between the germline ends. The CDR3 nucleotides read TGTGCCAGCAGTCCTCCGGGACCCTTGAGCCAAGAGACCCAGTACTTC. Its translation is CASSPPGPLSQETQYF. Full variable domain (missing parts from reference TRBV28 and TRBJ2-5): DVKVTQSSRYLVKRTGEKVFLECVQDMDHENMFWYRQDPGLGLRLIYFSYDVKMKEKGDIPEGYSVSREKKERFSLILESASTNQTSMYLCASSPPGPLSQETQYFGPGTRLLVL.